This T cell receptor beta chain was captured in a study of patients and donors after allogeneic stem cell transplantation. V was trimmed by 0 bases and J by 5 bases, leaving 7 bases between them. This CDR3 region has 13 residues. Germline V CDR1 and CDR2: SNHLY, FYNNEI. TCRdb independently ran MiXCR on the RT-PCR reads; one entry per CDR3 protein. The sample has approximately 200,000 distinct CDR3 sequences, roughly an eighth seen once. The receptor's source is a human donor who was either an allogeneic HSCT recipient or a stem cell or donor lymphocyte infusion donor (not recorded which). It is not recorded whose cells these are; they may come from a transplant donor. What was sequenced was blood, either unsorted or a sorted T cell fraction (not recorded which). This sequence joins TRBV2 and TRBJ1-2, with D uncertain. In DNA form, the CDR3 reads TGTGCCAGCAGTGAAGCGCAAAAGTATGGCTACACCTTC. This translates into CASSEAQKYGYTF.